The clone carrying this T cell receptor beta chain was picked up a small number of times. Its matching antigen is unknown. A much bigger clone sits one base away, suggesting this may be a read error. These data belong to a study of beta chain features in type 1 diabetes. Reverse transcribing all isolated RNA meant expressed TCRB transcripts were sequenced. Sequenced by immunoSEQ multiplex PCR; TCRdb stores in-frame clones only, minus some. The sample yields about 150,000 clones, 11% seen once. Whole-study findings and limits: Within the patient group, naive, central memory and Treg TCRB repertoires appeared more similar to each other than within healthy donors.

Per germline, CDR1 SEHNR and CDR2 FQNEAQ (reference sequence). The CDR3 sequence is 11 residues long. V lost 3 bases to trimming and J lost 5 bases, with 4 bases between them. This sequence originates from a man between 18 and 35 years old in good health. The sequencing sample was made of central memory CD4+ T cells from blood. The chain carries TRBV7-9 and TRBJ2-5; D is unclear. CDR3 sequence reads: CASSLDETQYF. For the CDR3, the DNA is TGTGCCAGCAGCTTGGATGAGACCCAGTACTTC.